The T cell receptor (beta chain) under discussion was sequenced for a study of blood T cell repertoires in COVID-19. At the level of the study: The United States, Italy and Spain were the sources of the acute and convalescent COVID-19 samples.

This CDR3 spans 14 amino acids. Trimming pared 0 bases from V and 2 bases from J, leaving 7 bases between. Looked up from germline, CDR1 is LGHNA and CDR2 is YSLEER. It was during active infection that Seattle patients were enrolled and then longitudinally followed. Under the authors' procedure: Amplified reference gene primers provided the basis for estimating nucleated cell counts. The protocol was immunoSEQ multiplex PCR, while the TCRdb copy is restricted to in-frame clones and leaves out a portion. D and trimming come from the DNA, and the V and J calls and clone size come from that table. There are approximately 250,000 clones in the sample; about 87% occur only once, and approximately 10% lies in the top ten.

This TCR was sampled from a woman between 65 and 79 years old with COVID-19, enrolled during active disease. Specimen: peripheral blood. The chain uses TRBV4-3 and TRBJ1-1; no firm D call. The CDR3 here is CASSQDGANTEAFF. As DNA, the CDR3 is TGCGCCAGCAGCCAAGATGGAGCCAACACTGAAGCTTTCTTT.